The 2 T cell receptor beta chains listed next were all sequenced from one sample in a study of T cells in Graves' hyperthyroidism and ophthalmopathy. There were TCR beta CDR3 regions amplified from RNA transcripts. RT-PCR in the first round (using the HTBI primer set) targeted the TCR CDR3. TCRdb called the multiplex PCR reads again in MiXCR, with one record for every CDR3 protein. The sample carries about 350,000 distinct CDR3 sequences, 18% recorded once. Sequences were obtained from blood. The receptors come from a middle-aged woman with Graves' ophthalmopathy.

This clonotype was counted ten times or more. Written as DNA, the CDR3 is TGTGCCAGTAGTGCCCAGGGGGCGAACACTGAAGCTTTCTTT. Amino acids: CASSAQGANTEAFF. The genes are TRBV19 and TRBJ1-1; 8 bases map to TRBD1. CDR3 length: 14 amino acids. Losses at the gene ends were 5 bases for V and 1 base for J; bases not matched to a gene: 3. Germline CDR1 reads LNHDA; CDR2 reads SQIVND (reference sequence).

This clonotype has a count of ten or more. CDR3 protein: CASSRTGRDQPQHF. The CDR3 DNA sequence: TGTGCCAGCTCGAGGACAGGACGAGATCAGCCCCAGCATTTT. This chain connects TRBV6-5 to TRBJ1-5, with 7 bases identical to TRBD1. Germline V gene lookup returns CDR1 MNHEY and CDR2 SVGAGI. V gave up 8 bases and J gave up 5 bases; unmatched junction bases: 9. The CDR3 consists of 14 residues.